What follows are 15 T cell receptor beta chains derived from one specimen sequenced in a study of blood T cells in healthy people across ages. A second roughly 7 to 11 cycle PCR used barcoded and J-beta primers. From the 5' RACE reads, TCRdb called clonotypes with MiXCR, one entry per CDR3 protein. Here the sample spans under 1 million distinct CDR3 sequences, around 45% being singletons. Sequenced input: blood. Receptors were obtained from a man between 60 and 70 years old in good health.

This clonotype has only a few counts. The chain recombines TRBV14 with TRBJ2-5, with 8 bases identical to TRBD2. V lost 2 bases, J lost 1 base, and 3 bases stayed unmatched. The CDR3 has 15 amino acids. Looked up from germline, CDR1 is SGHDN and CDR2 is FVKESK. For the CDR3, the DNA is TGTGCCAGCAGCCAAATAGCGGGGATCCAAGAGACCCAGTACTTC. Its translation is CASSQIAGIQETQYF.

The CDR3 sequence is CASSSSSGTQETQYF. As DNA, the CDR3 is TGTGCCAGCAGCTCATCTAGCGGGACCCAAGAGACCCAGTACTTC. The genes are TRBV7-2 and TRBJ2-5, with TRBD2 matching over 9 bases. Germline CDR1 is SGHTA and CDR2 is FQGNSA. V lost 4 bases, J lost 1 base, and 4 bases stayed unmatched. The CDR3 consists of 15 residues.

The J gene is TRBJ1-2, the V gene TRBV20-1; D remains unclear. CDR3 length: 14 residues. The germline gives CDR1 DFQATT, CDR2 SNEGSKA (reference sequence). Between the trimmed V and J ends, which lost 3 bases and 2 bases, there was a span of 13 bases. CDR3 sequence reads: CSASGSALNYGYTF. For the CDR3, the DNA is TGCAGTGCTAGTGGCTCCGCCTTGAACTATGGCTACACCTTC.

The chain employs TRBV4-3 and TRBJ1-1; D is uncertain. The CDR3 length is 14 residues. Trimming shortened V by 4 bases and J by 4 bases, and 13 bases separated the two germline ends. The germline CDR1 and CDR2 sequences are LGHNA and YSLEER. The CDR3 here is CASSLLSMGTEAFF. In nucleotides, the CDR3 is TGCGCCAGCAGCCTGCTATCGATGGGCACTGAAGCTTTCTTT.

The chain combines TRBV19 with TRBJ2-1; D gene ambiguous. V dropped 9 bases and J dropped 0 bases, with 9 bases sitting between them. The CDR3 sequence is 13 residues long. Germline CDR1 reads LNHDA; CDR2 reads SQIVND (reference sequence). The CDR3 loop reads CARRETSYNEQFF. CDR3 coding DNA: TGTGCCAGAAGGGAAACCTCCTACAATGAGCAGTTCTTC.

The CDR3 sequence: CASLYSGYNEQFF. The CDR3 DNA sequence: TGTGCCAGCCTTTACTCGGGCTACAATGAGCAGTTCTTC. The V call is TRBV7-9, the J call TRBJ2-1; D is unclear. V shed 8 bases and J shed 3 bases, with 11 bases lying between them. Germline V gives CDR1 SEHNR, CDR2 FQNEAQ (reference sequence). This CDR3 has 13 residues.

Regarding this clonotype: A read error may account for a junction end that differs from germline. The V gene is TRBV12-3 or TRBV12-4, the J gene TRBJ1-2; a weak D match, TRBD1 (6 bases). There are 13 residues in the CDR3. In DNA form, the CDR3 reads TGTGCTAGCAGTGATCGGGACATCTATGGCTACACCTTC. Its protein product is CASSDRDIYGYTF.

The chain employs TRBV2 and TRBJ2-5; the D is unclear. There are 14 residues in the CDR3. Germline V gene sequence: CDR1 SNHLY, CDR2 FYNNEI. Trimming cost V 8 bases and J 2 bases, with 15 bases left between them. Written as DNA, the CDR3 is TGTGCCAGCGCCGAAGGGTCGTGGCAAGAGACCCAGTACTTC. It translates to CASAEGSWQETQYF.

This clonotype appeared a few times. This rearrangement joins TRBV6-6 to TRBJ1-5; D is possibly TRBD1 (5 bases). V was clipped by 5 bases and J by 5 bases, with 7 bases between them. The CDR3 consists of 12 residues. Per germline, CDR1 MNHNY and CDR2 SVGAGI (reference sequence). CDR3 region: CASSRQYQPQHF. The DNA for the CDR3 is TGTGCCAGCAGTCGACAGTATCAGCCCCAGCATTTT.

This clonotype is a singleton in its sample. Its ends do not fully match the called genes, so a read error is possible. J is TRBJ1-1 and V is TRBV7-8; D gene uncertain. There are 13 residues in the CDR3. Germline-derived CDR1 and CDR2 are SGHVS and FQNEAQ. CDR3 sequence reads: CASSLGSYTGAFF. CDR3 DNA: TGTGCCAGCAGCTTAGGTTCATATACTGGAGCTTTCTTT.

This sequence joins TRBV7-9 and TRBJ2-7, with a tentative D call TRBD1 (5 bases). CDR3 length: 14 residues. Trimming removed 2 bases from V and 2 bases from J, with 10 bases in between. The germline gives CDR1 SEHNR, CDR2 FQNEAQ (reference sequence). The CDR3 coding sequence is TGTGCCAGCAGCTTAATAGGGGTTACCTACGAGCAGTACTTC. As protein: CASSLIGVTYEQYF. The whole variable domain, remainder taken from reference TRBV7-9 and TRBJ2-7, is DTGVSQNPRHKITKRGQNVTFRCDPISEHNRLYWYRQTLGQGPEFLTYFQNEAQLEKSRLLSDRFSAERPKGSFSTLEIQRTEQGDSAMYLCASSLIGVTYEQYFGPGTRLTVT.

The rearrangement uses TRBV9 and TRBJ1-4, with D tentatively TRBD1 (5 bases). V dropped 2 bases and J dropped 0 bases, with 8 bases sitting between them. This CDR3 contains 15 residues. Germline V gene data show CDR1 as SGDLS and CDR2 as YYNGEE. The CDR3 sequence: CASSVSGATNEKLFF. DNA for the CDR3: TGTGCCAGCAGCGTCTCGGGGGCAACTAATGAAAAACTGTTTTTT.

The chain couples TRBV6-6 to TRBJ1-1; 7 bases fit TRBD1. J was trimmed by 0 bases and V by 6 bases; bases with no gene match: 4. This CDR3 contains 14 residues. The germline gives CDR1 MNHNY, CDR2 SVGAGI (reference sequence). The CDR3 loop reads CASRETGVNTEAFF. The CDR3 DNA reads as TGTGCCAGCAGGGAAACAGGGGTGAACACTGAAGCTTTCTTT.

There are a few counts of this clonotype. The J gene is TRBJ2-1, the V gene TRBV10-2; TRBD2 aligns across 11 bases. Germline loops: CDR1 WSHSY, CDR2 SAAADI. Losses at the gene ends were 3 bases for V and 9 bases for J; bases not matched to a gene: 10. The CDR3 extends over 16 amino acids. In DNA form, the CDR3 reads TGCGCCAGCAGTGACCGACTAGCGGGGAAGGGGGGTGAGCAGTTCTTC. Translating gives CASSDRLAGKGGEQFF.

This chain joins TRBV10-3 and TRBJ2-2; D is undetermined. V lost 6 bases, J lost 7 bases, and 12 bases lay in between. The CDR3 spans 13 residues. Per the germline V gene, CDR1 is ENHRY and CDR2 is SYGVKD. The CDR3 nucleotides are TGTGCCATCAGCGCCCAGGAAGACGGGGAGCTGTTTTTT. Translation: CAISAQEDGELFF.